This passage covers 3 T cell receptor beta chains from one sample sequenced in a study of shared clonotypes between healthy human individuals. Positive CCR7 selection of CD45RO-negative cells yielded the naive CD8 cells, and terminally differentiated effector memory CD45RA+ cells were excluded. Sequencing used immunoSEQ multiplex PCR; TCRdb keeps in-frame clones, though not all of them. The repertoire holds about 2.1 million clones, with 93% as singletons. Input material: naive CD8+ T cells from PBMCs. These receptor sequences come from a man aged 18-30 years in good health. Some clones in this sample may be carry-over from other donors' samples.

The chain has TRBV28 and TRBJ1-1; no definite D call. Trimming took 3 bases from V and 0 from J, leaving 14 bases between them. This CDR3 is built from 16 residues. Germline lookup yields CDR1 MDHEN and CDR2 SYDVKM. CDR3 in amino acids: CASSFSQETLNTEAFF. CDR3 coding DNA: TGTGCCAGCAGTTTCTCTCAGGAAACTCTGAACACTGAAGCTTTCTTT.

This clone appeared a single time. DNA of the CDR3: TGCGCCAGCAGCACTCGGACCGACTACGAGCAGTACTTC. Its protein is CASSTRTDYEQYF. V and J are TRBV5-1 and TRBJ2-7; D gene ambiguous. The CDR3 is made up of 13 amino acids. V lost 4 bases and J 3 bases, leaving 11 bases between the germline ends. From germline, CDR1 is SGHRS and CDR2 YFSETQ.

The chain carries TRBV11-2 and TRBJ2-7; 10 bases match TRBD2. The CDR3 consists of 16 residues. Germline V gene sequence: CDR1 SGHAT, CDR2 FQNNGV. V dropped 6 bases and J dropped 3; count of bases not matched to a gene: 11. The CDR3 here is CASSWQTTSGLYEQYF. CDR3 nucleotides: TGTGCCAGCAGTTGGCAAACGACTAGCGGGCTCTACGAGCAGTACTTC.